Shown below are 24 T cell receptor beta chains from a single sample sequenced in a study of blood T cell repertoires in COVID-19. The data were produced by immunoSEQ multiplex PCR, yet TCRdb's version contains in-frame clones alone and is incomplete. The data show under 200,000 clones, 80% to 90% seen once. The sequenced sample consisted of peripheral blood. These TCRs come from a woman in her 70s with COVID-19, enrolled during active disease.

There are a few counts of this clone. The genes are TRBV5-1 and TRBJ2-3; tentative D call: TRBD2 (5 bases). CDR1 is SGHRS and CDR2 is YFSETQ in the germline V gene. The CDR3 has 19 residues. V was pared by 0 bases and J by 3 bases, with 23 bases between. This CDR3 is CASSLAWVRSREKTDTQYF. DNA of the CDR3: TGCGCCAGCAGCTTGGCGTGGGTCAGGAGCCGGGAAAAAACAGATACGCAGTATTTT.

The V call is TRBV28, the J call TRBJ1-5; 12 nucleotides line up with TRBD1. Germline V gene data show CDR1 as MDHEN and CDR2 as SYDVKM. The CDR3 consists of 16 residues. The V gene end was trimmed by 4 bases and the J gene end by 5 bases; junction bases not matched to a gene: 6. CDR3 in amino acids: CASSSRDRGHDQPQHF. The CDR3 region has the DNA TGTGCCAGCAGTTCGCGGGACAGGGGGCATGATCAGCCCCAGCATTTT.

The chain couples TRBV6-5 to TRBJ1-1, with D tentatively TRBD1 (6 bases). This CDR3 is 14 amino acids long. Trimming removed 5 bases at V and 5 bases at J, with 15 bases between. From germline, CDR1 is MNHEY and CDR2 SVGAGI. The CDR3 DNA reads TGTGCCAGCAGTACCACGTGGGGGCGGACTGAAGCTTTCTTT. Amino acids: CASSTTWGRTEAFF.

J is TRBJ1-1 and V is TRBV30; no reliable D call. Germline V lookup: CDR1 GTSNPN, CDR2 SVGIG (reference sequence). V lost 2 bases, J lost 6 bases, and 10 bases lay in between. The CDR3 totals 12 residues. CDR3 sequence: CAWSYLGSEAFF. The CDR3 DNA sequence: TGTGCCTGGAGTTATCTAGGTTCTGAAGCTTTCTTT.

V is TRBV11-3 and J is TRBJ2-1, with D perhaps TRBD2 (6 bases). This CDR3 has 13 amino acids. CDR1 and CDR2 from the germline V gene are SGHNT and YENEEA. Trimming took off 3 bases at V and 4 bases at J, with 7 bases between the two ends. CDR3 sequence: CASSLGLYNEQFF. The CDR3 DNA is TGTGCCAGCAGCTTGGGACTGTACAATGAGCAGTTCTTC. Drawing the rest from reference TRBV11-3 and TRBJ2-1, the complete variable domain is EAGVVQSPRYKIIEKKQPVAFWCNPISGHNTLYWYLQNLGQGPELLIRYENEEAVDDSQLPKDRFSAERLKGVDSTLKIQPAELGDSAVYLCASSLGLYNEQFFGPGTRLTVL.

The genes are TRBV2 and TRBJ2-5, with TRBD1 matching 12 bases. Per germline, CDR1 SNHLY and CDR2 FYNNEI. With V trimmed by 4 bases and J by 3 bases, 3 bases remained unmatched. The CDR3 covers 15 residues. CDR3 region: CASSGDRGQEETQYF. The CDR3 DNA follows: TGTGCCAGCAGTGGGGACAGGGGGCAGGAAGAGACCCAGTACTTC.

This clone came up once. The chain carries TRBV19 and TRBJ1-4; no clear D. The germline CDR1 and CDR2 sequences are LNHDA and SQIVND (reference sequence). V shed 0 bases and J shed 6 bases, with 5 bases lying between them. The CDR3 has 13 amino acids. The CDR3: CASSIDADEKLFF. The CDR3 coding sequence is TGTGCCAGTAGTATAGATGCGGATGAAAAACTGTTTTTT.

The CDR3 DNA follows: TGTGCCAGCAGTCTCTCGGGGGGCCGTGGGGAGCAGTACGTC. Encoded protein: CASSLSGGRGEQYV. This chain links TRBV28 with TRBJ2-7, with TRBD2 as a possible D gene (7 bases). V lost 5 bases to trimming and J lost 7 bases, with 18 bases between them. The CDR3 length is 14 residues. Germline CDR1 is MDHEN and CDR2 is SYDVKM.

The chain combines TRBV11-2 with TRBJ1-1; 7 bases fit TRBD1. With V trimmed by 0 bases and J by 4 bases, 2 bases remained unmatched. Germline lookup yields CDR1 SGHAT and CDR2 FQNNGV. The CDR3 is 14 amino acids. For the CDR3, the DNA is TGTGCCAGCAGCTTAGATGGGACAGCCACTGAAGCTTTCTTT. Its translation is CASSLDGTATEAFF. Using reference TRBV11-2 and TRBJ1-1 for the parts outside the CDR3, the full variable domain is EAGVAQSPRYKIIEKRQSVAFWCNPISGHATLYWYQQILGQGPKLLIQFQNNGVVDDSQLPKDRFSAERLKGVDSTLKIQPAKLEDSAVYLCASSLDGTATEAFFGQGTRLTVV.

DNA of the CDR3: TGTGCCAGCAGTGAAGGGACTTCTCAGCCCCAGCATTTT. Translating it yields CASSEGTSQPQHF. The chain has TRBV6-1 and TRBJ1-5; no clear D. Germline V gives CDR1 MNHNS, CDR2 SASEGT. The CDR3 length is 13 residues. The ends were cut back, 1 base at V and 6 bases at J, with 7 bases in the middle.

The rearrangement joins TRBV2 to TRBJ1-1, with 10 bases lining up with TRBD1. V trimming: 6 bases; J trimming: 0 bases; junction bases outside the gene matches: 13. CDR3 size: 18 residues. Germline lookup yields CDR1 SNHLY and CDR2 FYNNEI. The CDR3 is CASRAETGGSLMNTEAFF. The DNA for the CDR3 is TGTGCCAGCAGGGCTGAGACAGGGGGCTCTCTGATGAACACTGAAGCTTTCTTT.

This clone was counted only a few times. The V call is TRBV7-2, the J call TRBJ2-3, with a weak D call TRBD2 (6 bases). Germline assignment: CDR1 SGHTA and CDR2 FQGNSA. This CDR3 spans 14 amino acids. V was shortened by 5 bases and J by 6 bases, with 15 bases between the two germline ends. The CDR3 reads CASSVGTASDTQYF. CDR3 nucleotide sequence: TGTGCCAGCAGCGTTGGGACTGCCAGTGATACGCAGTATTTT.

The genes are TRBV2 and TRBJ2-1, with 7 bases matching TRBD1. CDR1 and CDR2 from the germline V gene are SNHLY and FYNNEI. V was clipped by 6 bases and J by 0 bases; unmatched bases: 5. The CDR3 loop spans 15 amino acids. CDR3 coding DNA: TGTGCCAGCAGAAGACAGGGAAGCTCCTACAATGAGCAGTTCTTC. Translation gives CASRRQGSSYNEQFF.

The gene calls are TRBV6-4 and TRBJ1-5; TRBD1 agrees at 9 bases. Germline lookup yields CDR1 MRHNA and CDR2 SNTAGT. This CDR3 is 16 amino acids long. V was pared by 0 bases and J by 6 bases, with 6 bases of the junction left unmatched. CDR3: CASSDSGDRVGQPQHF. CDR3 coding DNA: TGTGCCAGCAGTGACTCTGGGGACAGGGTGGGTCAGCCCCAGCATTTT.

This chain connects TRBV24-1 to TRBJ1-1; TRBD1 matches at 7 bases. V lost 4 bases to trimming and J lost 5 bases; unmatched junction nucleotides: 9. This CDR3 region has 15 residues. The V gene's germline CDR1 is KGHDR and CDR2 SFDVKD. The CDR3 sequence: CATSDAGTVTTEAFF. The CDR3 nucleotides read TGTGCCACCAGTGACGCGGGGACAGTGACGACTGAAGCTTTCTTT.

The V call is TRBV19, the J call TRBJ2-7; 11 nucleotides agree with TRBD1. This CDR3 is 16 amino acids long. The germline V gene has CDR1 LNHDA and CDR2 SQIVND (reference sequence). Unmatched junction bases numbered 11, after V lost 5 bases and J lost 5 bases. The CDR3 loop reads CASSFSVDRGRNEQYF. The CDR3 bases are TGTGCCAGTAGTTTCTCCGTGGACAGGGGGCGAAACGAGCAGTACTTC.

The chain joins TRBV5-1 to TRBJ2-3; D gene uncertain. Germline V gene data show CDR1 as SGHRS and CDR2 as YFSETQ. The CDR3 is 13 residues long. The ends were cut back, 0 bases at V and 3 bases at J, with 5 bases in the middle. CDR3 sequence: CASSLGRTDTQYF. The DNA for the CDR3 is TGCGCCAGCAGCTTGGGTCGTACAGATACGCAGTATTTT.

The chain recombines TRBV5-4 with TRBJ1-2; unclear D gene. CDR3 length equals 12 residues. Trimming removed 4 bases from V and 5 bases from J, with 9 bases in between. Germline V gene lookup returns CDR1 SGHNT and CDR2 YYREEE (reference sequence). The CDR3 sequence: CASSDRVYGYTF. CDR3 coding DNA: TGTGCCAGCAGCGATCGAGTTTATGGCTACACCTTC.

The chain carries TRBV5-1 and TRBJ2-2; 9 bases align to TRBD1. Unmatched junction bases numbered 2, after V lost 2 bases and J lost 3 bases. In germline, CDR1 is SGHRS, CDR2 YFSETQ. The CDR3 length is 15 residues. The CDR3 loop reads CASSLWTGDTGELFF. For the CDR3, the DNA is TGCGCCAGCAGCTTATGGACAGGGGACACCGGGGAGCTGTTTTTT.

The chain joins TRBV7-2 to TRBJ2-1; D may be TRBD1 (6 bases). Looked up from germline, CDR1 is SGHTA and CDR2 is FQGNSA. The ends were cut back, 0 bases at V and 7 bases at J, with 10 bases in the middle. This CDR3 comprises 14 residues. The CDR3 DNA follows: TGTGCCAGCAGCTTAGCGGGGGCAATTAATGAGCAGTTCTTC. Its protein product is CASSLAGAINEQFF.

The CDR3 sequence: CASYRGQGNTEAFF. In DNA, the CDR3 is TGCGCCAGCTACCGTGGACAGGGGAACACTGAAGCTTTCTTT. The rearrangement links TRBV5-1 to TRBJ1-1, with TRBD1 matching over 8 bases. This CDR3 is 14 amino acids long. The V gene's germline CDR1 is SGHRS and CDR2 YFSETQ. V dropped 7 bases and J dropped 1; count of bases not matched to a gene: 6.

This clone came up a few times. V is TRBV28 and J is TRBJ1-2, with D hard to call. CDR1 is MDHEN and CDR2 is SYDVKM in the germline V gene. The CDR3 has 14 amino acids. With 5 bases removed from V and 8 bases from J, the gap between germline ends came to 18 bases. DNA for the CDR3: TGTGCCAGCAGTCCTCCCCTCTTACTGGTCGGCTACACCTTC. It yields the protein CASSPPLLLVGYTF.

V and J are TRBV6-1 and TRBJ2-3; D is undetermined. V dropped 3 bases and J dropped 6 bases, with 10 bases sitting between them. The germline V gene has CDR1 MNHNS and CDR2 SASEGT. The CDR3 is made up of 13 amino acids. The CDR3 protein is CASSDSRGDTQYF. CDR3 nucleotides: TGTGCCAGCAGTGACAGTAGAGGCGATACGCAGTATTTT.

This clone appeared once. The genes are TRBV5-8 and TRBJ1-1; D uncertain. The V end was cut by 6 bases, the J end by 2 bases, with 17 bases between. Germline assignment: CDR1 SGHTS and CDR2 YDEGEE. The CDR3 is made up of 15 amino acids. The CDR3 region has the DNA TGTGCCAGCAACCCGAGAGGGCGGATCAACACTGAAGCTTTCTTT. This encodes CASNPRGRINTEAFF.